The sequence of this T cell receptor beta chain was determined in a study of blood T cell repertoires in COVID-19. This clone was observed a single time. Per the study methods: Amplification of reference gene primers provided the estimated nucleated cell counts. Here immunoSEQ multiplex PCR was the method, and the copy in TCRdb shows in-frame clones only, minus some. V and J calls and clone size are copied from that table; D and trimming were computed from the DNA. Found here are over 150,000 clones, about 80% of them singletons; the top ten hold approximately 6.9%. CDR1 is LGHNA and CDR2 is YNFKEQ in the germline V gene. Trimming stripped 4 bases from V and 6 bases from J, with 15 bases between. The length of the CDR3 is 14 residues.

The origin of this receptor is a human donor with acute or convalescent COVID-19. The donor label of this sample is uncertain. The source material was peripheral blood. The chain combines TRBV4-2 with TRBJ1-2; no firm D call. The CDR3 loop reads CASSLDGGRDGYTF. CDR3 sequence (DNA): TGTGCCAGCAGCCTTGACGGCGGGAGGGATGGCTACACCTTC.